This T cell receptor beta chain was captured by sequencing in a study of blood T cell repertoires in COVID-19. Sequencing used immunoSEQ multiplex PCR; TCRdb keeps in-frame clones, though not all of them. The table includes about 120,000 clones, 84% detected once. With V trimmed by 5 bases and J by 4 bases, 10 bases remained unmatched. Germline V gene lookup returns CDR1 MNHEY and CDR2 SMNVEV (reference sequence). The CDR3 runs 16 residues. The specimen was PBMCs or T cells enriched from blood (not recorded which). The receptor was derived from a young woman who had recovered from COVID-19. The genes are TRBV27 and TRBJ1-3, with 8 bases matching TRBD1. The CDR3 reads CASSRTTGAGGNTIYF. DNA of the CDR3: TGTGCCAGCAGTCGGACGACAGGGGCTGGGGGAAACACCATATATTTT.